This section outlines one TCR beta chain sequence together with its context. The antigen it binds to is not known. No qualities accompany the bases; no much larger clone lies one base away. The method behind the library was the immunoSEQ multiplex PCR assay. The multiplex PCR relied on a mix of 60 forward primers for TCR Vbeta segments and 13 reverse primers for TCR Jbeta segments. A multiplex PCR assay on genomic DNA amplified the CDR3 region of rearranged TCR beta genes. On the Illumina HiSeq System, the amplified TCR beta libraries were sequenced as 87-base-pair reads. Under the source paper's analysis protocol: In a later analysis, tens of millions of unique TCR beta chains were counted across the 666 repertoires, and roughly 9.9 million of these chains were shared by at least two donors. Raw reads were error-corrected and collapsed into unique sequences by a nearest-neighbor algorithm in which closely related sequences were merged to remove PCR and sequencing errors. Alignment of CDR3 sequences to IMGT reference sequences was used to assign V, D and J gene segments. For a sequence to be retained, a match of at least six nucleotides was required to both a V gene segment and a J gene segment. Rearrangements were called productive when the CDR3 lacked stop codons and stayed in frame with V and J; all others were non-productive. Following IMGT convention, CDR3 was defined as the stretch from the second conserved V-encoded cysteine up to the conserved J-encoded phenylalanine. The earlier analysis of 500 to 600 of the donors excluded sequences that lacked an unambiguous match to a single V gene segment. In an earlier analysis of about 590 of the donors, a V segment was called functional when productive rearrangements were above 56.7%, and segregating when the standard deviation between donors exceeded 5%. A statistical classification framework was built to diagnose cytomegalovirus status from the catalog of TCR beta chain sequences. In a later analysis, TCR nucleotide sequences were compared against IMGT/GENE-DB human TR gene sequences so that V and J genes could be assigned. In a later analysis, CDR3 sequences and most-parsimonious VDJ recombination scenarios were assigned using the TCRdist pipeline. In a later analysis, each TCR beta chain was defined by its CDR3 amino acid sequence together with its V-gene family, and reads without a unique V-gene family were excluded. A later analysis removed 550 to 650 highly shared, low-generation-probability nucleotide sequences to deal with suspected cross-contamination and a sequencing artifact. In a later analysis, a clonal expansion index was calculated for each public chain from normalized within-repertoire ranks of inferred template counts. In a later analysis, generation probabilities were computed using a VDJ recombination model fitted to out-of-frame rearrangements, and the results were checked against IGoR. Hypergeometric tests were used in a later analysis to score TCR-TCR, TCR-HLA and TCR-CMV co-occurrence, with a repertoire-size bias correction applied to the TCR pairs. False discovery rates were estimated in a later analysis by permuting HLA or CMV assignments 20 times. A later analysis grouped co-occurring TCRs with DBSCAN, adding TCRdist sequence similarity when clustering within HLA-allele-positive subsets. Repertoires with fewer than 30,000 or more than 120,000 public chains, plus five repertoires with anomalous nucleotide sharing, were excluded from co-occurrence clustering. Entries here come from immuneACCESS through TCRdb and include only in-frame sequences with V and J called. Some clones fail to appear in such tables; in the studies checked, an unresolved V gene covers under half of the shortfall, and the cause of the remainder is unknown. D and trimming come from the DNA, and the V and J calls and clone size come from that table. In this sample the table shows approximately 150,000 clones, roughly 85% of which occur a single time. In total, the top ten clones hold 5% to 7% of the sample.

CDR1 and CDR2, looked up from the germline V gene (reference sequence), are WNHNN and SYGVQD. The CDR3 goes from the cysteine to the phenylalanine over 13 residues. The CDR3 DNA has 39 bases and is translated from base 1. From V the trimming removes 6 bases and from J it removes 1 base, while the gene matches leave 3 bases of the junction unaccounted for. The cohort was made up of 500 to 800 healthy bone marrow donors. At the time of sampling, all cohort members were nominally healthy, though unrecorded immune exposures were likely present. The donor was CMV seropositive and belonged to the group of more than 250 seropositive cohort members. A peripheral blood sample was collected from each donor, and TCR beta sequencing was performed on peripheral blood mononuclear cells. The Qiagen DNeasy Blood Extraction Kit was used to extract genomic DNA from the blood cell samples. The data belong to a study of cytomegalovirus exposure and HLA in healthy donors (TCRdb year 2017). For context, the study as a whole: In an earlier analysis of about 560 of the donors, around 290 Gb of sequence data and 100 million or so unique TCR beta sequences from roughly 200 million T cells were reported. Along with the roughly 670-subject first cohort, a separate validation cohort of about 110 different subjects was used. Alongside the repertoire data, information on donor age, sex, ethnicity and CMV serostatus was compiled. Roughly 5 DR-DQ haplotypes were handled as single units for association and clustering because linkage in the cohort was strong. All discovery cohort repertoires had been generated using a single sequencing platform. The study aimed to test whether cataloging public T cell receptors could reveal signatures of past pathogen exposure. Of the approximately 400 genotyped donors, about 80% fell in the genetic ancestry cluster associated with self-reported Caucasian donors. Across about 380 genotyped donors of the cohort, an average of approximately 200,000 unique TCR beta nucleotide sequences per donor were sequenced, and roughly 20% of those sequences were non-productive. Both class I and class II loci were covered by HLA typing, at four-digit resolution. Using immunosequencing, the study profiled T cell repertoires from some 670 subjects and related those repertoires to cytomegalovirus serostatus. In a later genetic analysis, genome-wide SNP genotypes for about 55% of the 666 donors were used, and that subset was treated as a discovery cohort. In the later analysis, no new phenotypic data were used to find candidate immune exposures; instead, reliance was placed on TCR beta sequences and their occurrence across donors. To predict cytomegalovirus infection status, the study combined high-throughput TCR immunosequencing, statistical association of individual TCRs with disease status, and machine learning. Typing coverage differed by locus: A, B, C, DRB1 and DQB1 were typed in roughly 629-640 donors, DQA1 in 522, DPA1 in some 570, and DPB1 in around 490. An earlier analysis of nearly 600 of the donors applied high-throughput TCR beta sequencing to assess whether each TCR beta V gene segment acted as functional or pseudogenic. An early release covering about 600 HLA-typed donors comprised about 310 gigabases of sequencing data and tens of millions of unique TCR sequences. In a later analysis, previously published TCR beta repertoires from 500 to 750 donors were re-analyzed and high-resolution HLA genotyping was added so that TCR occurrence patterns could be studied. General findings and caveats noted by the study authors: The authors suggested that the approach could potentially be extended to other disease states and immunological phenotypes. Presence/absence analyses assumed roughly uniform sequencing depth across donors, an assumption that may not hold. A later analysis found that most CMV-associated TCR beta chains appeared HLA-restricted, with HLA associations seemingly driven largely by CMV exposure. In the study, around 150 TCR beta chains were listed as associated with cytomegalovirus. According to a later analysis, parvovirus B19, influenza, CMV and Epstein-Barr virus appeared linked to several top co-occurrence clusters. Correlated functional status among segregating V segments might reflect linkage disequilibrium, but an unknown experimental factor could not be ruled out. A cluster of highly shared sequence variants was judged likely to be a technical artifact of the sequencing pipeline. A further reported finding was that TCR beta sequences accurately predicted the HLA-A and HLA-B alleles for most subjects in the first cohort. In an earlier analysis of about 600 of the donors, most TCR beta V segments appeared in productive rearrangements about 90% or about 30% of the time, broadly matching IMGT annotations. In a later analysis, the rate of TCR association differed among HLA loci, with DRB1 alleles having the most associated TCRs and HLA-C alleles having the fewest. Only TCR beta chains were sequenced in this cohort, and the absence of alpha or paired-chain data limited detectable features. An association between a missense DCLRE1C variant and V-gene and J-gene trimming of TCR beta chains was found in a later genetic analysis and replicated in an independent cohort. When HLA alleles, especially DR and DQ, strongly co-occurred, TCR associations were difficult to assign to individual alleles. Three of the identified cytomegalovirus-associated TCR beta chains were confirmed in vitro to be specific for cytomegalovirus antigens. Cytomegalovirus status was reported to be diagnosed by the classifier with high specificity and sensitivity in both the original and validation cohorts. Some IMGT-functional V segments, including TRBV6-2 and TRBV6-3, could not be told apart with the 87-base-pair reads, so those segments were excluded. The earlier analysis of about 600 of the donors excluded 15 to 20 rarely observed V segments, including chromosome 9 orphons, because counts were too low. A later genetic analysis reported fewer N-insertions in productive TCRs among donors in an Asian-associated ancestry cluster than the roughly 700-donor mean. For the cohort, immune exposure information was limited to CMV serostatus. HLA typing was unavailable for some donors at each locus, so association tests used only the typed subset. Specific HLA alleles were associated with over 15,000 TCR beta sequences at a false discovery rate of 0.05 in a later analysis. While some public TCRs were present in many individuals, most TCR sequences turned up only very rarely across donors. In a later analysis, HLA-associated TCR beta chains showed more clonal expansion and lower generation probabilities than non-associated chains that were equally common.

The material sequenced was PBMCs. The receptor's source is a man aged 35 to 55 in good health and CMV-seropositive. The V and J segments used are TRBV10-1 and TRBJ2-7, with 7 middle bases fitting TRBD1. The nucleotides are TGCGCCAGCAGGGGACAGAATTCCTACGAGCAGTACTTC. Its protein is CASRGQNSYEQYF.